A single count supports the clone carrying this T cell receptor beta chain. The table came from immunoSEQ multiplex PCR; TCRdb's copy has only in-frame clones and leaves some out. Of more than 140,000 clones detected, about 90% appear once; the ten largest clones hold around 5%. This sample was taken from a study of T cell responses to AZD1222 COVID-19 vaccine. This CDR3 is built from 18 residues. With 0 bases clipped from V and 0 bases from J, the junction kept 0 bases outside the gene matches. Per germline, CDR1 KGHDR and CDR2 SFDVKD. The genes are TRBV24-1 and TRBJ2-2; 13 bases are shared with TRBD2. The receptor comes from an adult in good health. Sequencing was performed on peripheral blood, taken on day 0 of AZD1222 vaccination. CDR3 protein: CATSDLGLAGANTGELFF. The DNA for the CDR3 is TGTGCCACCAGTGATTTGGGACTAGCGGGGGCGAACACCGGGGAGCTGTTTTTT.